This T cell receptor beta chain came from a study of blood T cell repertoires in COVID-19. Turning to the study itself: Donors in the United States, Italy and Spain gave samples during acute or convalescent COVID-19.

Everyone who took part was about 18 to 89 years old, and they came from about two dozen US areas. Exposed volunteers were people who met a COVID-19 case within 2 weeks before study entry. Repertoires were generated with immunoSEQ multiplex PCR, while TCRdb's copy carries only in-frame clones and drops some. Among fewer than 250,000 clones listed, 80% to 90% were seen once. Input material: PBMCs or T cells enriched from blood (not recorded which). The sequence derives from a woman in her thirties or forties who had been exposed to COVID-19.

The CDR3 DNA reads TGTGCCAGCAGTTCAGGTGCAGCAGGCGCTAATGAAAAACTGTTTTTT. It translates to CASSSGAAGANEKLFF. The V call is TRBV6-5, the J call TRBJ1-4, with no clear D. This CDR3 spans 16 amino acids. Trimming took 4 bases from V and 3 from J, leaving 15 bases between them. Germline V gene data show CDR1 as MNHEY and CDR2 as SVGAGI.